This T cell receptor beta chain was recorded in a study of monozygotic twins with inflammatory bowel disease. General study results and limits: Clonotypes shared with others were fewer in IBD patients than in healthy twins, especially with disease activity. Cells of different T cell subtypes could not be told apart.

T cells were not sorted, and total RNA was isolated straight from whole blood. A remark on this clonotype: Its antigen is not identified.

The CDR3 spans 14 residues. Eight separate reactions per sample yielded the cDNA. With the 5' RACE reads reprocessed, TCRdb shows one record per CDR3 protein and no DNA. The sample has some 89,000 distinct CDR3 sequences; the top ten hold about 8%. This clonotype was sampled from a human donor with ulcerative colitis or Crohn's disease, or a healthy co-twin of an affected twin (not recorded which). The chain recombines TRBV12-3 or TRBV12-4 with TRBJ2-6. The sample taken for sequencing was blood. The CDR3 sequence is CASSFTSGANVLTF.